This T cell receptor (beta chain) was sequenced during a study of T cells in Graves' hyperthyroidism and ophthalmopathy. Overall study findings and caveats: Blood also carried most thyroid clonotypes expanded above 0.001. The model anticipated ophthalmopathy a median about six months pre-onset.

The investigators amplified TCR beta CDR3 regions from RNA transcripts. HTBI primers were used for first-round RT-PCR of the TCR CDR3. TCRdb itself ran the multiplex PCR reads through MiXCR, one entry per CDR3 protein. The sample contains hundreds of thousands of distinct CDR3 sequences, about 20% of which appear only once. Ophthalmopathy cases scored 3 or more on the Clinical Activity Score and 4 or more on NOSPECS grade, with duration below 3 months. In regard to this clonotype: The antigen remains unidentified.

V trimming: 5 bases; J trimming: 4 bases; junction bases outside the gene matches: 5. Germline loops: CDR1 SGHNT, CDR2 YENEEA. The CDR3 consists of 15 residues. The chain has TRBV11-3 and TRBJ2-1, with 10 bases lining up with TRBD2. This sequence originates from a woman in her seventies with Graves' ophthalmopathy. Input material: blood. The CDR3 DNA follows: TGTGCCAGCAGCCTGGGACTAGCGCCTTACAATGAGCAGTTCTTC. Amino acid sequence: CASSLGLAPYNEQFF.